The 3 T cell receptor beta chains below come from one sample, sequenced in a study of OX40 agonist ivuxolimab in advanced cancers. Sequenced by immunoSEQ multiplex PCR; TCRdb stores in-frame clones only, minus some. The repertoire includes tens of thousands of clones, more than 80% of them detected once, and around 0.51% sits in the top ten. The sample in question was CD4+ or CD8+ T cells sorted from blood, obtained in a trial of the OX40 agonist ivuxolimab. The origin of the receptors is an adult with an advanced solid tumor such as melanoma, head and neck, liver or kidney cancer.

This chain links TRBV25-1 with TRBJ1-4, with D tentatively TRBD1 (5 bases). The CDR3 loop spans 15 amino acids. Germline V gene sequence: CDR1 MGHDK, CDR2 SYGVNS. The V gene lost 5 bases and the J gene lost 8 bases, with 18 bases spanning the gap. For the CDR3, the DNA is TGTGCCAGCAGTCTCCCCGGGACGGCGGGCGAAAAACTGTTTTTT. The encoded protein is CASSLPGTAGEKLFF.

The V call is TRBV5-4, the J call TRBJ2-5; the match to TRBD1 covers 10 bases. The CDR3 is 16 residues long. Germline V gene lookup returns CDR1 SGHNT and CDR2 YYREEE (reference sequence). The V segment lost 4 bases and the J segment 4 bases; nucleotides outside the gene matches: 10. The CDR3 DNA follows: TGTGCCAGCAGCCATGGGACAGGGGCGGAAGGAGAGACCCAGTACTTC. As protein: CASSHGTGAEGETQYF.

The CDR3 DNA sequence: TGTGCCTGGCTTAAAAACAGGGTAGGAACTGAAGCTTTCTTT. Protein sequence: CAWLKNRVGTEAFF. This sequence joins TRBV30 and TRBJ1-1; D is perhaps TRBD1 (6 bases). Germline CDR1 reads GTSNPN; CDR2 reads SVGIG (reference sequence). The CDR3 contains 14 residues. Trimming took off 5 bases at V and 5 bases at J, with 18 bases between the two ends. The full variable domain, with the rest looked up from reference TRBV30 and TRBJ1-1, is SQTIHQWPATLVQPVGSPLSLECTVEGTSNPNLYWYRQAAGRGLQLLFYSVGIGQISSEVPQNLSASRPQDRQFILSSKKLLLSDSGFYLCAWLKNRVGTEAFFGQGTRLTVV.